Given below is one T cell receptor (beta chain) in context. Antigen specificity is unknown. Other DNA sequences of this sample code for an identical CDR3. The study reverse transcribed the entire isolated RNA, so it sequenced expressed TCRB transcripts. Each sample of naive, central memory or regulatory T cells had, on average, about 3.6 million reads. Here immunoSEQ multiplex PCR was the method, and the copy in TCRdb shows in-frame clones only, minus some. The sample comprises hundreds of thousands of clones, roughly 16% of which are singletons, and 0.093% rests with the top ten. The data originate from a study of beta chain features in type 1 diabetes. Trimming pared 2 bases from V and 2 bases from J, leaving 3 bases between. CDR1 is SGHTA, CDR2 FQGNSA, per germline. The CDR3 spans 13 residues. General study results and limits: For Type 1 diabetes patients, all four CD4+ subsets carried TCRB CDR3s that were moderately but significantly shorter. Any HLA effect on TCRB rearrangement was left unresolved by small sub-analyses.

A single heparinised draw of roughly 0.11 L on average was taken per donor. The clonotype was recovered from a man between 18 and 29 years old in good health. The chain is built from TRBV7-2 and TRBJ2-2; unclear D gene. The sequenced material came from naive CD4+ T cells from blood. The CDR3 DNA is TGTGCCAGCAGCTTATTAAACACCGGGGAGCTGTTTTTT. Translation: CASSLLNTGELFF.